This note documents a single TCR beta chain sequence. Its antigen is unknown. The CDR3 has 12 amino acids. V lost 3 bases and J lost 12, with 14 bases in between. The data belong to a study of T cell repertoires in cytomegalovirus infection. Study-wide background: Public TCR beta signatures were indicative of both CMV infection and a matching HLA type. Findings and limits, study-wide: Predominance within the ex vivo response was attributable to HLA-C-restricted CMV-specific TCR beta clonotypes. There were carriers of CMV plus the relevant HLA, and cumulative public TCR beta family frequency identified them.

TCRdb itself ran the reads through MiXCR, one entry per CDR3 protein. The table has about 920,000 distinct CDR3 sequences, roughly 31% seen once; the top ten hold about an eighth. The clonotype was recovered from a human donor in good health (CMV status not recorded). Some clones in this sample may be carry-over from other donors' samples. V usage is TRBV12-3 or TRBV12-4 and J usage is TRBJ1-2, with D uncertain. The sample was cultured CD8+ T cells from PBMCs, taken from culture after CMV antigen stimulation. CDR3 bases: TGTGCCAGCAGTTTGGGTGCGCCGGTTGACACCTTC. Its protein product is CASSLGAPVDTF.